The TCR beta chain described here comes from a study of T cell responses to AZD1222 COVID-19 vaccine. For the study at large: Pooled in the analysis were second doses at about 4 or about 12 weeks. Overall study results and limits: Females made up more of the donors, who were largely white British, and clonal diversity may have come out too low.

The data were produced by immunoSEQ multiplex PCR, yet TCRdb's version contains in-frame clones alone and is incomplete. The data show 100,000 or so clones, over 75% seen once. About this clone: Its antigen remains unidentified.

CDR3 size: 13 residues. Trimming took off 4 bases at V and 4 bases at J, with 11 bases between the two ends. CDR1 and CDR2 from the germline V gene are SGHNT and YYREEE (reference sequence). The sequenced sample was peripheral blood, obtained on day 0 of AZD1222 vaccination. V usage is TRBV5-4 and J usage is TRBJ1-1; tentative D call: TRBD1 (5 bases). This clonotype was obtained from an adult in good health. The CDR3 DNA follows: TGTGCCAGCAGCGCGGGACCTCCCACTGAAGCTTTCTTT. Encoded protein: CASSAGPPTEAFF.